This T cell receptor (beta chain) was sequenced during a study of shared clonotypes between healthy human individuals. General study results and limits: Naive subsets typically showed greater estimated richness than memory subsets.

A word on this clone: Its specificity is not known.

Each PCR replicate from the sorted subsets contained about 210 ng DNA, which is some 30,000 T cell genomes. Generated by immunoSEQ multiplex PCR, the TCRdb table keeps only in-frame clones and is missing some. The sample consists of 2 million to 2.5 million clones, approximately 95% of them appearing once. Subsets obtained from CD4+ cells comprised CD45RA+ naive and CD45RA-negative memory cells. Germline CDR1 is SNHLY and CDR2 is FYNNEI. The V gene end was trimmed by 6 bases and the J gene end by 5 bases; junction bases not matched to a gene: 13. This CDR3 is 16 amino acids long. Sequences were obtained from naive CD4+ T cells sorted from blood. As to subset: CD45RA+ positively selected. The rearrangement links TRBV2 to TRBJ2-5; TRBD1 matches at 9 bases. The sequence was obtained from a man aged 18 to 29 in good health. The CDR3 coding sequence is TGTGCCAGCAGAATGGACAGGGGAGGAGGTTGGGAGACCCAGTACTTC. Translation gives CASRMDRGGGWETQYF.